This T cell receptor beta chain was recorded in a study of T cell repertoires in cytomegalovirus infection. This clonotype was detected only a few times. No antigen is known for it. TCRdb analysed the reads with MiXCR anew, one entry per CDR3 protein. The profile shows about 700,000 distinct CDR3 sequences, roughly 33% of them singletons. Germline V gene sequence: CDR1 SEHNR, CDR2 FQNEAQ (reference sequence). Losses at the gene ends were 5 bases for V and 2 bases for J; bases not matched to a gene: 8. The CDR3 is 16 amino acids. The source was cultured PBMCs, collected from culture after CMV antigen stimulation. This sequence originates from a human donor in good health (CMV status not recorded). Some clones in this sample may be carry-over from other donors' samples. The chain couples TRBV7-9 to TRBJ2-1; 8 nucleotides agree with TRBD1. The CDR3: CASSPIGQGPYNEQFF. Here the CDR3 DNA reads TGTGCCAGCAGCCCCATCGGACAGGGTCCCTACAATGAGCAGTTCTTC.